One and the same sample provided the 28 T cell receptor beta chains below, sequenced in a study of blood T cell repertoires in COVID-19. TCRdb keeps only in-frame clones here, not all; method: immunoSEQ multiplex PCR. Of around 70,000 clones in the sample, roughly 84% were seen once. The sequencing sample was made of peripheral blood. The source is a man older than 75 with acute or convalescent COVID-19.

This rearrangement joins TRBV28 to TRBJ1-6, with 10 bases aligning to TRBD1. This CDR3 comprises 14 residues. Trimming took 6 bases from V and 9 from J; bases not matched to a gene: 5. Germline V CDR1 and CDR2: MDHEN, SYDVKM. DNA for the CDR3: TGTGCCAGCAGAATAGGGACAGGGGTTTCACCCCTCCACTTT. It encodes CASRIGTGVSPLHF.

The V call is TRBV3-1 (or the pseudogene TRBV3-2), the J call TRBJ2-5, with 9 nucleotides matching TRBD1. Germline assignment: CDR1 LGHDT and CDR2 YNNKEL (reference sequence). CDR3 length: 15 amino acids. The trim removed 4 bases at V and 4 bases at J, leaving 7 bases unmatched. CDR3 region: CASSRPRDRVETQYF. Here the CDR3 DNA reads TGTGCCAGCAGCCGCCCGCGGGACAGGGTAGAGACCCAGTACTTC.

This clone was observed a few times. The chain combines TRBV2 with TRBJ1-2; D not resolved. The CDR3 extends over 15 amino acids. The germline V gene encodes CDR1 SNHLY and CDR2 FYNNEI. The V gene lost 2 bases and the J gene lost 4 bases, with 14 bases spanning the gap. CDR3 coding DNA: TGTGCCAGCAGTGAAAATGAGGGCCCGATCTATGGCTACACCTTC. This gives the protein CASSENEGPIYGYTF.

The chain couples TRBV6-2 or TRBV6-3 to TRBJ1-5; tentatively, D is TRBD1 (6 bases). The germline gives CDR1 MNHEY, CDR2 SVGEGT. This CDR3 has 15 residues. Trimming removed 2 bases at V and 1 base at J, with 9 bases between. The CDR3, as DNA: TGTGCCAGCAGTTACGGGGGGGCCAGCAATCAGCCCCAGCATTTT. This sequence encodes CASSYGGASNQPQHF.

The V gene is TRBV7-2, the J gene TRBJ1-5, with unresolved D. Germline V gene sequence: CDR1 SGHTA, CDR2 FQGNSA. This CDR3 contains 15 residues. Deletions cut 5 bases from V and 0 bases from J, with 11 bases between. The CDR3 protein is CASSPRGLSNQPQHF. CDR3 in DNA: TGTGCCAGCAGCCCGAGAGGCCTTAGCAATCAGCCCCAGCATTTT.

This sequence joins TRBV10-3 and TRBJ1-1; tentative D call: TRBD1 (5 bases). The ends were cut back, 6 bases at V and 0 bases at J, with 8 bases in the middle. Germline lookup yields CDR1 ENHRY and CDR2 SYGVKD. CDR3 length: 13 amino acids. CDR3 nucleotides: TGTGCCATCAGACCACAGGTGAACACTGAAGCTTTCTTT. It yields the protein CAIRPQVNTEAFF.

The CDR3: CATSLGQGDSNQPQHF. The CDR3 DNA sequence: TGTGCCACCAGCCTGGGACAGGGGGATAGCAATCAGCCCCAGCATTTT. The J gene is TRBJ1-5, the V gene TRBV24-1; TRBD1 agrees at 11 bases. Trimming cost V 7 bases and J 0 bases; bases outside gene matches: 4. The germline CDR1 and CDR2 sequences are KGHDR and SFDVKD. The CDR3 spans 16 residues.

V usage is TRBV7-2 and J usage is TRBJ2-3; D is unresolved. The germline CDR1 and CDR2 sequences are SGHTA and FQGNSA. The germline V and J ends were trimmed by 9 bases and 2 bases, with 18 bases remaining between them. The CDR3 loop spans 15 amino acids. CDR3 coding DNA: TGTGCCAGTCAGAAGAATTCTTACCCCACAGATACGCAGTATTTT. It translates to CASQKNSYPTDTQYF.

The J gene is TRBJ2-1, the V gene TRBV3-1 (or the pseudogene TRBV3-2); 10 bases are shared with TRBD2. This CDR3 comprises 14 residues. The J segment lost 6 bases and the V segment lost 7 bases, leaving 6 bases of the junction unmatched. CDR1 and CDR2 (germline): LGHDT, YNNKEL (reference sequence). The CDR3: CASTERGGSNEQFF. The DNA for the CDR3 is TGTGCCAGCACCGAGCGGGGGGGCAGCAATGAGCAGTTCTTC.

The J gene is TRBJ1-1, the V gene TRBV5-1, with 9 bases identical to TRBD1. The V gene end was trimmed by 4 bases and the J gene end by 3 bases; junction bases not matched to a gene: 13. CDR1 SGHRS and CDR2 YFSETQ come from the germline V gene. The CDR3 covers 17 residues. DNA of the CDR3: TGCGCCAGCAGCCCGGACAGGGGTAAAGTAGCGGACACTGAAGCTTTCTTT. Its translation is CASSPDRGKVADTEAFF.

The rearrangement links TRBV28 to TRBJ1-2, with a weak D call TRBD1 (5 bases). Between the trimmed V and J ends, which lost 6 bases and 4 bases, there was a span of 12 bases. Germline-derived CDR1 and CDR2 are MDHEN and SYDVKM. The CDR3 contains 13 residues. The CDR3 region has the DNA TGTGCCAGCAGCCAGACAGTGATCTATGGCTACACCTTC. Encoded protein: CASSQTVIYGYTF.

V is TRBV6-5 and J is TRBJ1-1; TRBD1 is a possible D gene (6 bases). Germline lookup yields CDR1 MNHEY and CDR2 SVGAGI. This CDR3 comprises 15 residues. Trimming shortened V by 6 bases and J by 4 bases, and 18 bases separated the two germline ends. The CDR3 sequence is CASRVLGGRSTEAFF. DNA for the CDR3: TGTGCCAGCAGGGTCTTGGGGGGGCGAAGCACTGAAGCTTTCTTT.

V is TRBV27 and J is TRBJ2-5; D ambiguous. This CDR3 comprises 14 residues. Germline V CDR1 and CDR2: MNHEY, SMNVEV (reference sequence). V gave up 5 bases and J gave up 5 bases, with 15 bases separating them. CDR3 in amino acids: CASSPSRVSETQYF. The CDR3 nucleotides are TGTGCCAGCAGTCCTAGTCGGGTTTCGGAGACCCAGTACTTC.

The sample holds one count of this clone. The gene calls are TRBV3-1 (or the pseudogene TRBV3-2) and TRBJ1-2; no reliable D call. From germline, CDR1 is LGHDT and CDR2 YNNKEL (reference sequence). This CDR3 has 15 amino acids. The V and J ends lost 1 base and 4 bases respectively, with 13 bases between them. CDR3 loop: CASSQGGGRTYGYTF. CDR3 bases: TGTGCCAGCAGCCAAGGGGGAGGCAGAACCTATGGCTACACCTTC.

CDR3 amino acids: CASSQEMAVVYSGANVLTF. The DNA of the CDR3 is TGCGCCAGCAGCCAAGAAATGGCAGTCGTTTACTCTGGGGCCAACGTCCTGACTTTC. This chain joins TRBV4-1 and TRBJ2-6; no firm D call. The V gene's germline CDR1 is MGHRA and CDR2 YSYEKL. The CDR3 is made up of 19 amino acids. V lost 0 bases to trimming and J lost 0 bases, with 15 bases between them.

This chain uses TRBV6-2 or TRBV6-3 with TRBJ1-2, with TRBD1 matching over 12 bases. The CDR3 has 15 amino acids. Germline V gives CDR1 MNHEY, CDR2 SVGEGT. With 2 bases clipped from V and 6 bases from J, the junction kept 4 bases outside the gene matches. CDR3 protein: CASSYRDRGLDGYTF. In DNA, the CDR3 is TGTGCCAGCAGTTACAGGGACAGGGGGCTTGATGGCTACACCTTC.

V is TRBV5-1 and J is TRBJ1-1, with TRBD1 matching over 8 bases. This CDR3 is 16 amino acids long. J lost 1 base, V lost 4 bases, and 9 bases had no gene match. Per germline, CDR1 SGHRS and CDR2 YFSETQ. CDR3 DNA sequence: TGCGCCAGCAGCCAGGACAGGGCAACCTCGAACACTGAAGCTTTCTTT. This gives the protein CASSQDRATSNTEAFF.

CDR3 sequence: CASSLGQGWTDTQYF. In nucleotides, the CDR3 is TGTGCCAGCAGCCTGGGACAGGGTTGGACAGATACGCAGTATTTT. The V gene is TRBV7-9, the J gene TRBJ2-3; 9 positions match TRBD1. Losses at the gene ends were 5 bases for V and 3 bases for J; bases not matched to a gene: 6. Germline-derived CDR1 and CDR2 are SEHNR and FQNEAQ (reference sequence). The CDR3 contains 15 residues.

V is TRBV29-1 and J is TRBJ1-6; perhaps TRBD1 as D (6 bases). Germline V CDR1 and CDR2: SQVTM, ANQGSEA. The CDR3 sequence is 14 residues long. The germline V and J ends were trimmed by 4 bases and 7 bases, with 14 bases remaining between them. CDR3 coding DNA: TGCAGCGTTGGGGACACCTCAGGGAATTCACCCCTCCACTTT. Translation: CSVGDTSGNSPLHF.

The chain joins TRBV5-5 to TRBJ2-7; D remains unclear. The CDR3 extends over 14 amino acids. V lost 4 bases and J lost 2, with 13 bases in between. Germline values: CDR1 SGHKS, CDR2 YYEKEE (reference sequence). CDR3 nucleotides: TGTGCCAGCAGCCGCGCGGAGATCCCCTACGAGCAGTACTTC. It codes for CASSRAEIPYEQYF. The entire variable domain, with the rest obtained from reference TRBV5-5 and TRBJ2-7, is as follows: DAGVTQSPTHLIKTRGQQVTLRCSPISGHKSVSWYQQVLGQGPQFIFQYYEKEERGRGNFPDRFSARQFPNYSSELNVNALLLGDSALYLCASSRAEIPYEQYFGPGTRLTVT.

The V and J genes are TRBV7-9 and TRBJ2-1, with 14 bases lining up with TRBD2. This CDR3 is 15 amino acids long. Germline V CDR1 and CDR2: SEHNR, FQNEAQ (reference sequence). J gave up 10 bases and V 4 bases, and 6 bases lay outside the gene matches. CDR3 sequence: CASSSGLAGGGEQFF. DNA of the CDR3: TGTGCCAGCAGCTCAGGACTAGCGGGAGGCGGCGAGCAGTTCTTC.

V gene TRBV28 combines with J gene TRBJ1-5; tentatively, D is TRBD1 (5 bases). Germline V gene lookup returns CDR1 MDHEN and CDR2 SYDVKM. Trimming stripped 4 bases from V and 0 bases from J, with 16 bases between. The length of the CDR3 is 17 residues. CDR3 sequence: CASSSLRDRYSNQPQHF. The CDR3 nucleotides are TGTGCCAGCAGTTCATTACGAGACAGATATAGCAATCAGCCCCAGCATTTT.

The chain couples TRBV6-6 to TRBJ2-7; tentative D call: TRBD1 (5 bases). Germline CDR1 reads MNHNY; CDR2 reads SVGAGI (reference sequence). The V end lost 8 bases, the J end lost 2 bases, and 13 bases lay between the germline ends. The CDR3 runs to 13 residues. The CDR3, as DNA: TGTGCCAGCCCAGAGGTCAGGGCCTACGAGCAGTACTTC. Translating it yields CASPEVRAYEQYF.

The chain recombines TRBV7-9 with TRBJ2-3; the match to TRBD2 covers 14 bases. The germline CDR1 and CDR2 sequences are SEHNR and FQNEAQ (reference sequence). After removal of 5 bases from V and 6 bases from J, the junction contained 7 bases not matched to a gene. The CDR3 is made up of 16 amino acids. The CDR3 sequence is CASSQTSGRAGDTQYF. The CDR3 DNA is TGTGCCAGCAGCCAGACTAGCGGGAGGGCTGGCGATACGCAGTATTTT.

The V call is TRBV28, the J call TRBJ2-2; D is possibly TRBD2 (6 bases). This CDR3 spans 17 amino acids. Trimming removed 6 bases at V and 1 base at J, with 18 bases between. Germline V gene sequence: CDR1 MDHEN, CDR2 SYDVKM. The CDR3 DNA follows: TGTGCCAGCAGCCTTGAGATATACGGGGGGAACACCGGGGAGCTGTTTTTT. Protein: CASSLEIYGGNTGELFF.

This rearrangement joins TRBV29-1 to TRBJ1-2; 7 nucleotides agree with TRBD1. CDR1 is SQVTM, CDR2 ANQGSEA, per germline. V trimming: 0 bases; J trimming: 4 bases; junction bases outside the gene matches: 14. The CDR3 is 17 residues long. The CDR3 nucleotides are TGCAGCGTTGAAGATAGGGGTAAACAGGGGTTGGCCTATGGCTACACCTTC. This codes for CSVEDRGKQGLAYGYTF.

The chain couples TRBV6-5 to TRBJ2-1, with a tentative D call TRBD2 (7 bases). V lost 7 bases and J 4 bases, leaving 17 bases between the germline ends. Germline V gene data show CDR1 as MNHEY and CDR2 as SVGAGI. The CDR3 runs 15 residues. CDR3 DNA sequence: TGTGCCAGCAAAGGGGGGGCTAGCGGATACAATGAGCAGTTCTTC. Encoded protein: CASKGGASGYNEQFF.

The CDR3 loop is CAWSGQINYGYTF. DNA for the CDR3: TGTGCCTGGAGTGGGCAGATTAACTATGGCTACACCTTC. V usage is TRBV30 and J usage is TRBJ1-2; D uncertain. Trimming took 1 base from V and 1 from J, leaving 7 bases between them. CDR3 length: 13 amino acids. The germline V gene encodes CDR1 GTSNPN and CDR2 SVGIG (reference sequence). The full variable domain, completed using reference TRBV30 and TRBJ1-2, is SQTIHQWPATLVQPVGSPLSLECTVEGTSNPNLYWYRQAAGRGLQLLFYSVGIGQISSEVPQNLSASRPQDRQFILSSKKLLLSDSGFYLCAWSGQINYGYTFGSGTRLTVV.